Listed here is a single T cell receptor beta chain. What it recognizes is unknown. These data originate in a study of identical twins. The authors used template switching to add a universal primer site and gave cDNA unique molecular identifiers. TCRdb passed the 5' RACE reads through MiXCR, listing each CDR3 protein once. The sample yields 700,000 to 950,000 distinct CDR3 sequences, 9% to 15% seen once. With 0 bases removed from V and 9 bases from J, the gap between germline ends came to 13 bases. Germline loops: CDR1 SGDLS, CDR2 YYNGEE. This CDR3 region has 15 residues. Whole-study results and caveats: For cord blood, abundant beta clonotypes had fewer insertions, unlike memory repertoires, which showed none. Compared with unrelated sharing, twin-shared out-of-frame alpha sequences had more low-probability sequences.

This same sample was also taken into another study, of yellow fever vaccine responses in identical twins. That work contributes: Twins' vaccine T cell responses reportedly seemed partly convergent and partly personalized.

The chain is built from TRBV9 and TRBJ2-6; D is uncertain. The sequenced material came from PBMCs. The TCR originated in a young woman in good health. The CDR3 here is CASSVGFSRNNVLTF. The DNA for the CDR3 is TGTGCCAGCAGCGTAGGTTTTTCGAGAAACAACGTCCTGACTTTC.